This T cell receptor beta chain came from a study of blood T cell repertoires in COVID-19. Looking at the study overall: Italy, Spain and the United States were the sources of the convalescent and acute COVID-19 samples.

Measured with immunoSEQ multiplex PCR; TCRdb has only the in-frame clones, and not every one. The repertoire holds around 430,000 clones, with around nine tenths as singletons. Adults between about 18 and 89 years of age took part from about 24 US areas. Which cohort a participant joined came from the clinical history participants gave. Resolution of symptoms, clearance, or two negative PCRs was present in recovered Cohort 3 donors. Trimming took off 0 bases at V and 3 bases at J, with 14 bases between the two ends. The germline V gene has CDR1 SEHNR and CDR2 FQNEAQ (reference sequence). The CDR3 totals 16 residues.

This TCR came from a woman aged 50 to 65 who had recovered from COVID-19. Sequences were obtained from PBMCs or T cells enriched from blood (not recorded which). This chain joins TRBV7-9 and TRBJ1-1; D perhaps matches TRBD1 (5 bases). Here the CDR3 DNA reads TGTGCCAGCAGCTTAGCGCGGGGACTAGCGGACACTGAAGCTTTCTTT. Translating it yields CASSLARGLADTEAFF.